This T cell receptor beta chain was captured by sequencing in a study of blood T cell repertoires in COVID-19. Clones were sequenced by immunoSEQ multiplex PCR, and TCRdb holds only the in-frame ones, with some missing. There are around 480,000 clones in the sample; around 90% occur only once, and around 0.64% lies in the top ten. The sequencing sample was made of PBMCs or T cells enriched from blood (not recorded which). The TCR comes from a woman between 18 and 29 years old who had recovered from COVID-19.

CDR3 DNA sequence: TGTGCCAGCAGCTTGAAAGATGCCTCCAGCACCGGGGAGCTGTTTTTT. Its translation is CASSLKDASSTGELFF. The chain uses TRBV5-4 and TRBJ2-2, with D unclear. In germline, CDR1 is SGHNT, CDR2 YYREEE (reference sequence). V was shortened by 1 base and J by 4 bases, with 14 bases between the two germline ends. The CDR3 sequence is 16 residues long.